The source of this T cell receptor (beta chain) is a study of human T cells and chemical hapten exposure (dated by TCRdb to 2020 to 2023). Background on the whole study: For sensitization, 2% DPC in acetone was applied to a 2 cm by 2 cm area of upper inner arm skin. Throughout the study period of about 23 weeks, patients also received therapeutic DPC doses to the scalp every week. Patch testing on the upper back used Finn chambers containing 0.01% DPC, with scoring done after 6 days according to International Contact Dermatitis Research Group standards. The patient cohort, mostly female, included alopecia areata with under or over 50% scalp involvement, alopecia totalis and alopecia universalis. Libraries were pooled for sequencing, and variation in per-sample TCR yields was attributed mainly to small differences in library volumes within the pool. The study tracked peripheral blood TCR repertoire changes in vivo during primary and secondary sensitization to the hapten diphenylcyclopropenone (DPC) in alopecia patients. Blood samples were taken from patients before sensitization (week 0) and at 2, 6 and about 24 weeks after DPC sensitization. For TCR sequencing, blood came from 25 to 35 alopecia patients at anywhere from one to four time points (pre-sensitization, 2, 6 and 24 weeks).

The paper's findings and limits, for the study overall: The number of PT1 expanded TCRs positively correlated with patch test score, significant at thresholds 8, 16 and 32 but not 4. Significantly more large CDR3 similarity clusters were formed by expanded TCRs than by pre-sensitization or healthy control sets, consistent with antigen-driven responses. DPC sensitization did not change how many TCRs were above 1 in 1000 frequency, and no evidence was found of alterations in global repertoire structure. Repeated subsampling changed both the strength of the expansion versus patch-test correlation and the threshold at which the correlation became significant. Alopecia, a presumed autoimmune disease, was present in all patients, so the immune response of the patients might differ from that of healthy individuals.

This specimen's time point label, interpreted: pre-sensitization, week 0. The intended sense of this specimen's treatment or condition label: therapeutic diphenylcyclopropenone sensitization with weekly scalp DPC. At every patch-test visit, the blood draw took place before the patch test was put on. Eligible patients were aged 18 to 70, diagnosed with alopecia, deemed suitable for DPC therapy, and excluded if pregnant. Total RNA was extracted from unfractionated whole blood that had been collected in Tempus Blood RNA tubes. This clonotype was picked up a small number of times. The antigen it recognizes is unknown. No per-base quality is available; no much larger clone lies one base away. Library preparation employed RACE. Sequencing instrument: NextSeq 500. During library preparation, unique molecular identifiers were attached to individual cDNA molecules so that TCRs could be counted in a quantitative, reproducible way. For every blood RNA sample, sequencing covered both the TCR alpha and TCR beta chains. As for the authors' bioinformatics: Samples had a median of roughly 99,000 TCRs, with a range from about 23,224 to 700,000. The Decombinator software suite was used to annotate V, J and CDR3 in the TCR reads. For the PS versus PT1 abundance plots, all samples were subsampled to the same number of TCRs (28,000). TCRs were defined as expanded if absent before sensitization and observed at least eight times at the 2-week time point. The public sequencing data were trimmed at Q25 with fastp and processed into clonotypes with MiXCR by TCRdb, which kept only in-frame beta chains. Here each entry gathers all rows of one CDR3 protein and keeps the most common genes and DNA. The V and J calls follow TCRdb's processing rather than the paper's. The sample profile shows tens of thousands of distinct CDR3 sequences; approximately 14% of them were found once. In total, the top ten clones hold roughly 4.6% of the sample.

The CDR3 numbers 15 residues from cysteine through phenylalanine. The retained sequence is limited to the CDR3, 45 bases, with the frame set at the first base. Unmatched junction bases come to 11, with V trimmed by 5 bases and J by 7 bases. The origin of this receptor is a woman between 45 and 65 years old with alopecia areata. Some clones in this sample may be carry-over from other donors' samples. Specimen: whole blood, collected in connection with sensitization to the hapten diphenylcyclopropenone (DPC). The rearranged chain carries TRBV12-3 or TRBV12-4 and TRBJ1-2, with 9 bases in between that match TRBD1. The bases are TGTGCCAGCAGTCCCCGAACAGGGGGCAGCTCTGGCTACACCTTC. Its protein reads: CASSPRTGGSSGYTF.